This TCR beta chain was captured by sequencing in a study of CD8 T cells in Susac syndrome. Study-level results: As the study acknowledged, the number of individuals in its TCR sequencing and HLA analysis was relatively small. No clonal expansion appeared among CD4+ T cells in Susac patients.

The ends were cut back, 7 bases at V and 4 bases at J, with 14 bases in the middle. The CDR3 is 14 amino acids. Looked up from germline, CDR1 is MDHEN and CDR2 is SYDVKM. As concerns this clonotype: As yet, its antigen is unknown.

RNA, at about 0.45 to 1 ug, was reverse transcribed with random hexamers. The TCR beta CDR3 was amplified by immunoSEQ multiplex PCR across 54 Vbeta, 13 Jbeta. From the immunoSEQ multiplex PCR reads, TCRdb called clonotypes with MiXCR, one entry per CDR3 protein. The table has some 160,000 distinct CDR3 sequences, approximately 94% seen once. This TCR was sampled from a human donor with Susac syndrome. The sample was CD4+ T cells from PBMCs. The chain employs TRBV28 and TRBJ1-3, with a tentative D call TRBD1 (5 bases). The CDR3 nucleotides read TGTGCCAGCACCTCCTCGGGGCTAGGAAACACCATATATTTT. Protein product: CASTSSGLGNTIYF. The variable domain in full, with the rest retrieved from reference TRBV28 and TRBJ1-3, is DVKVTQSSRYLVKRTGEKVFLECVQDMDHENMFWYRQDPGLGLRLIYFSYDVKMKEKGDIPEGYSVSREKKERFSLILESASTNQTSMYLCASTSSGLGNTIYFGEGSWLTVV.